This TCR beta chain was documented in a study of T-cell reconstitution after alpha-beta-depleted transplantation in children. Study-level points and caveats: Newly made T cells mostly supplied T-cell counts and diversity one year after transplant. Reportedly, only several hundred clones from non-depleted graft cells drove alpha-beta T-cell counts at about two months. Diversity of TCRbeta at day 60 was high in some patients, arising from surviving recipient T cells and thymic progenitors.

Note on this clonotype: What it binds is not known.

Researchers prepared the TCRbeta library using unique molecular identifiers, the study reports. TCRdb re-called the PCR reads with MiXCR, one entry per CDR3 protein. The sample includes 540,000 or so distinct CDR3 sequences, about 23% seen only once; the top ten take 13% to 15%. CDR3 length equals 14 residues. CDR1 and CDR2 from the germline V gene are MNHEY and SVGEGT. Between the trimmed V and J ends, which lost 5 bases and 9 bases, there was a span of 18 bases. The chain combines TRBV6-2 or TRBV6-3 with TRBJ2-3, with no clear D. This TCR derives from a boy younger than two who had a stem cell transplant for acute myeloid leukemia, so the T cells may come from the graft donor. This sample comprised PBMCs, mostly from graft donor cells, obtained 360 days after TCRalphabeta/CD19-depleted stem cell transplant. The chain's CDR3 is CASSRVTPSGTQYF. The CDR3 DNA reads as TGTGCCAGCAGTCGGGTCACCCCCTCTGGGACGCAGTATTTT.